This is a list of T cell receptor beta chains from one sample in a study of blood T cell repertoires in COVID-19. Using immunoSEQ multiplex PCR, the repertoire was profiled, and TCRdb retains in-frame clones only, with some absent. The sample yields 150,000 to 180,000 clones, over 60% seen once. Sequenced material: peripheral blood. Source of these receptors: a man of 80 years or more with acute or convalescent COVID-19. Both conserved end residues are part of each CDR3. D genes are given only for firm matches. For some rows the clone size is stated as once, few or many, or as a class when expanded; others skip it.

j_call,v_call,clone_size,d_call,cdr3_nt,cdr3_aa
TRBJ1-5,TRBV7-2,once,TRBD1,TGTGCCAGCAGCGACCGGACAGGGGCCCTAAGCAATCAGCCCCAGCATTTT,CASSDRTGALSNQPQHF
TRBJ2-5,TRBV6-1,once,TRBD2,TGTGCCAGCAGTGAAGCTCATATCGGCGGGAGGGAGACCCAGTACTTC,CASSEAHIGGRETQYF
TRBJ1-2,TRBV6-6,.,.,TGTGCCAGCAGTTACTTACAGTCGAACTATGGCTACACCTTC,CASSYLQSNYGYTF
TRBJ2-3,TRBV19,.,TRBD2,TGTGCCAGTAGTATCGGCGGGGGGGCCTCAGGAGATACGCAGTATTTT,CASSIGGGASGDTQYF
TRBJ2-2,TRBV12-3/TRBV12-4,.,.,TGTGCCAGCAAAAACAGGAACACCGGGGAGCTGTTTTTT,CASKNRNTGELFF
TRBJ1-1,TRBV18,.,TRBD1,TGTGCCAGCTCCTATGGGGGACAGGGCAACACTGAAGCTTTCTTT,CASSYGGQGNTEAFF
TRBJ1-2,TRBV7-9,.,TRBD1,TGTGCCAGCAGCAGGGACAGGGGGGTCTATGGCTACACCTTC,CASSRDRGVYGYTF
TRBJ2-5,TRBV29-1,.,TRBD2,TGCAGCGTAGAGCGGGGGGGACAAGAGACCCAGTACTTC,CSVERGGQETQYF
TRBJ2-1,TRBV11-1,.,TRBD2,TGTGCCAGCAGCTCCATGGGAGGGGTGATTGATGAGCAGTTCTTC,CASSSMGGVIDEQFF
TRBJ1-6,TRBV18,.,.,TGTGCCAGCTCACCACGGCAATTTTATTCACCCCTCCACTTT,CASSPRQFYSPLHF
TRBJ2-7,TRBV5-6,few,TRBD1,TGTGCCAGCAGCCGGGACAGGGCCCACGAGCAGTACTTC,CASSRDRAHEQYF
TRBJ1-5,TRBV28,.,.,TGTGCCAGCAGTTTCATCGGGCAGGTGAGGGATCAGCCCCAGCATTTT,CASSFIGQVRDQPQHF
TRBJ1-1,TRBV2,many,TRBD1,TGTGCCAGCAGACCCCTATCTTCGACAGGGGAAGCTTTCTTT,CASRPLSSTGEAFF
TRBJ1-5,TRBV5-1,.,.,TGCGCCAGCAGCTTGGATGGGGGGAGCAATCAGCCCCAGCATTTT,CASSLDGGSNQPQHF
TRBJ2-2,TRBV5-4,.,TRBD2,TGTGCCAGCAGCTCGGGACTAGAAAAAGCTACCGGGGAGCTGTTTTTT,CASSSGLEKATGELFF
TRBJ1-6,TRBV19,many,.,TGTGCCAGTAAGGGAGGAGAAACGCTACGGAATTCACCCCTCCACTTT,CASKGGETLRNSPLHF
TRBJ1-1,TRBV6-5,.,.,TGTGCCAGCAGTTACTCGGCGGTAAACACTGAAGCTTTCTTT,CASSYSAVNTEAFF
TRBJ1-5,TRBV29-1,many,TRBD1,TGCAGCGTCTGGACAGGGGGTGGTCAGCCCCAGCATTTT,CSVWTGGGQPQHF
TRBJ2-7,TRBV2,.,TRBD1,TGTGCCAGCAGTGAGTGGACAGGGGGCCCCCTCTACGAGCAGTACTTC,CASSEWTGGPLYEQYF
TRBJ1-1,TRBV19,.,TRBD1,TGTGCCAGTAGTTCCGGGACAGGGGTAAACACTGAAGCTTTCTTT,CASSSGTGVNTEAFF
TRBJ2-3,TRBV12-3/TRBV12-4,.,.,TGTGCCAGCAGCCGAGATGCACCAGATACGCAGTATTTT,CASSRDAPDTQYF
TRBJ1-5,TRBV7-2,.,.,TGTGCCAGCAGCTCAGGGGACGGCAATCAGCCCCAGCATTTT,CASSSGDGNQPQHF
TRBJ1-2,TRBV30,.,TRBD1,TGTGCCTGGAGTGCCGACAGGGAAAATGGCTACACCTTC,CAWSADRENGYTF
TRBJ1-2,TRBV3-1/TRBV3-2,.,TRBD1,TGTGCCAGCAGTCGGGACAGAAACTATGGCTACACCTTC,CASSRDRNYGYTF
TRBJ2-5,TRBV11-2,.,TRBD1,TGTGCCAGCAGCCAGGGGACAGGGCTAGAGACCCAGTACTTC,CASSQGTGLETQYF
TRBJ2-1,TRBV5-1,.,TRBD2,TGCGCCAGCAGCGTGCGGGAGGGATACAATGAGCAGTTCTTC,CASSVREGYNEQFF
TRBJ1-1,TRBV5-1,.,.,TGCGCCAGCAGCCGGACAGCCATGAACACTGAAGCTTTCTTT,CASSRTAMNTEAFF
TRBJ2-7,TRBV6-5,.,TRBD1,TGTGCCAGCAGTTACTTGACAGGGACCTACGAGCAGTACTTC,CASSYLTGTYEQYF
TRBJ2-2,TRBV7-6,few,.,TGTGCCAGCAGCTTAGATGGGGCAGGGACCGGGGAGCTGTTTTTT,CASSLDGAGTGELFF
TRBJ2-5,TRBV7-7,many,TRBD2,TGTGCTAGCAGCTTAGCGGGCGGGGGATCAATAGGAGAGACCCAGTACTTC,CASSLAGGGSIGETQYF
TRBJ2-3,TRBV5-1,.,.,TGCGCCAGCACATCGGGACTCACGAGCACAGATACGCAGTATTTT,CASTSGLTSTDTQYF
TRBJ1-5,TRBV19,few,.,TGTGCCAGTAGTCCTAGGAGAAATAGCAATCAGCCCCAGCATTTT,CASSPRRNSNQPQHF
TRBJ1-2,TRBV7-8,.,TRBD1,TGTGCCAGCAGCTTTACAGGGGGAGGGAACTATGGCTACACCTTC,CASSFTGGGNYGYTF
TRBJ2-5,TRBV4-1,.,.,TGCGCCAGCAGCCAGGGCTCAGGGGTAGTCCAAGAGACCCAGTACTTC,CASSQGSGVVQETQYF
TRBJ2-4,TRBV11-2,.,TRBD1,TGTGCCAGCAGCTCTTTTAGGGGCAGGGGGTCGGGCATTCAGTACTTC,CASSSFRGRGSGIQYF
TRBJ1-4,TRBV5-6,.,TRBD1,TGTGCCAGCAGCAGGGACAGGGGTGGTGAAAAACTGTTTTTT,CASSRDRGGEKLFF
TRBJ2-1,TRBV28,once,TRBD1,TGTGCCAGCAGTTTAAGAGACAGGGGATACAATGAGCAGTTCTTC,CASSLRDRGYNEQFF
TRBJ1-3,TRBV30,.,.,TGTGCCTGGGGAACGGGGAGCGCCATATATTTT,CAWGTGSAIYF
TRBJ1-2,TRBV20-1,.,.,TGCAGTGCTAGTGGGGGGGGGACCCGAAGGGGCTACACCTTC,CSASGGGTRRGYTF
TRBJ2-2,TRBV11-3,.,.,TGTGCCAGCAGCTGGGGCGGGGTGGCCGGGGAGCTGTTTTTT,CASSWGGVAGELFF
TRBJ1-4,TRBV2,.,TRBD1,TGTGCCAGCGGGACCCTACAGGGGGGGACTGAAAAACTGTTTTTT,CASGTLQGGTEKLFF
TRBJ2-7,TRBV6-5,.,TRBD1,TGTGCCAGCAGGCCGACAGGGGATTTCAAGCAGTACTTC,CASRPTGDFKQYF
TRBJ2-1,TRBV7-2,.,TRBD2,TGTGCCACTGTTGCGGGGGGGCGGAACAATGAGCAGTTCTTC,CATVAGGRNNEQFF
TRBJ2-3,TRBV30,once,TRBD1,TGTGCCTGGAGAGACAGGGGGCTCACAGATACGCAGTATTTT,CAWRDRGLTDTQYF
TRBJ2-1,TRBV4-3,once,TRBD1,TGCGCCAGCAGCAAAGACCGGACAGGGTTAAATGAGCAGTTCTTC,CASSKDRTGLNEQFF
TRBJ1-4,TRBV19,.,TRBD1,TGTGCCAGTAGCCCGGGACAGATGAATGAAAAACTGTTTTTT,CASSPGQMNEKLFF
TRBJ2-5,TRBV28,.,TRBD1,TGTGCCAGCAGTTTATCCGGGACAGGGGAACAAGAGACCCAGTACTTC,CASSLSGTGEQETQYF
TRBJ2-4,TRBV18,.,TRBD1,TGTGCCAGCTCACCACCGGGACAGGGGGGAGCCAAAAACATTCAGTACTTC,CASSPPGQGGAKNIQYF
TRBJ1-6,TRBV6-1,.,TRBD1,TGTGCCAGCAGTGAACAGGGGGGGGGACAGGGTAATTCACCCCTCCACTTT,CASSEQGGGQGNSPLHF
TRBJ1-1,TRBV7-9,.,.,TGTGCCAGCAGCTCCAGGGGCGACACTGAAGCTTTCTTT,CASSSRGDTEAFF
TRBJ1-2,TRBV28,.,.,TGTGCCAGCAGCGAAATTGGGGGGTTTAGTCTCTATGGCTACACCTTC,CASSEIGGFSLYGYTF
TRBJ2-6,TRBV9,.,TRBD1,TGTGCCAGCAGCGTAGGGGGACAGATCGGCAACGTCCTGACTTTC,CASSVGGQIGNVLTF
TRBJ2-4,TRBV20-1,few,.,TGCAGTGCTAGTGACATCGGGAAGGAGAGAAACATTCAGTACTTC,CSASDIGKERNIQYF
TRBJ1-2,TRBV6-6,.,TRBD1,TGTGCCAGCAGGACGCGACAGGGGAATGGCTACACCTTC,CASRTRQGNGYTF
TRBJ2-1,TRBV5-4,once,.,TGTGCCAGCAGCTTCTTCTCTAGTCTAACCTACAATGAGCAGTTCTTC,CASSFFSSLTYNEQFF
TRBJ2-6,TRBV28,.,.,TGTGCCAGCAGCCGAAGAGGGGGTGCGGGGGCCAACGTCCTGACTTTC,CASSRRGGAGANVLTF
TRBJ2-3,TRBV12-3/TRBV12-4,many,.,TGTGCCGGGAGGGACAAGAACACAGATACGCAGTATTTT,CAGRDKNTDTQYF
TRBJ2-3,TRBV11-3,.,.,TGTGCCAGCAGCTTAGGGGACACTAGGAATACGCAGTATTTT,CASSLGDTRNTQYF
TRBJ1-4,TRBV3-1/TRBV3-2,.,.,TGTGCCAGCAGCCAAGTCATGAGGACTAATGAAAAACTGTTTTTT,CASSQVMRTNEKLFF